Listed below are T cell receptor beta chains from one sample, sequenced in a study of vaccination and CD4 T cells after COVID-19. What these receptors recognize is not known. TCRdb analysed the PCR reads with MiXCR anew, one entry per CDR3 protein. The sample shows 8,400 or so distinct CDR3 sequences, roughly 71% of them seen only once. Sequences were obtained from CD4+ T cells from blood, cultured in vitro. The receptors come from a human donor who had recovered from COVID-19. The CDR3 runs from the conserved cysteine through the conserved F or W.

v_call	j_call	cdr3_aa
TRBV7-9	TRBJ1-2	CASSLGQGFGYTF
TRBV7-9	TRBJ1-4	CASSPEGRYEKLFF
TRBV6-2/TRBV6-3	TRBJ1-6	CASSSGGAGNSPLHF
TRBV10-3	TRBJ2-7	CAISELGWTGSVVRGYEQYF
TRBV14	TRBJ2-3	CASSQFRAGGTDTQYF
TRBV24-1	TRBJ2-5	CATSDGGTSGGLETQYF
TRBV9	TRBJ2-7	CASSVAQGTEQYF
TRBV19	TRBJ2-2	CASSKQLGSGELFF
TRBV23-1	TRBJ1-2	CASSQSGQYNYGYTF
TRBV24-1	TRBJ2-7	CATSSGQLYEQYF
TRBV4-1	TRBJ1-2	CASSQGDRENYGYTF
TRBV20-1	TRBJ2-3	CSANPGTGDPDTQYF
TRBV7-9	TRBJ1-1	CASSLDGGNTEAFF
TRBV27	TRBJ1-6	CASRSSYNSPLHF
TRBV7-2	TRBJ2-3	CASSPRKAGGPQGTDTQYF
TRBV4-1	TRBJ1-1	CASSQGTGLTSTEAFF
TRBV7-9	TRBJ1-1	CASSPRLTGSEAFF
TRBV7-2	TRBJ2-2	CASSLTAGGELFF
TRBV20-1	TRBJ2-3	CSAGASGRTDTQYF
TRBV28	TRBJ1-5	CASSSPRVSNQPQHF
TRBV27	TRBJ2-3	CASSMIAGGVGTDTQYF
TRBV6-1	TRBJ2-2	CASSEFTGELFF
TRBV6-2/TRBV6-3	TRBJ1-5	CAGKDSNQPQHF
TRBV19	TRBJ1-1	CATIRGTEAFF
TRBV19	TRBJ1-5	CASSMLSNQPQHF
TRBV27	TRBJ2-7	CASSRSGRWSYEQYF
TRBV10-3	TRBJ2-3	CAISVGTQVYTDTQYF
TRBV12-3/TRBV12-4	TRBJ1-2	CASTIGQGGSGYTF
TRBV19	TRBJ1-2	CASSTDRVAAGYTF
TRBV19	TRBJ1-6	CASSPRGDNSPLHF
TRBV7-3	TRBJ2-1	CASSAIAGGRDNEQFF
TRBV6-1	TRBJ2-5	CASSAPGQQETQYF
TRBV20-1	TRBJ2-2	CSAPTLTGGTGELFF
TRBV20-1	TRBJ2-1	CSARDPGGGRYNEQFF
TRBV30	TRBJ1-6	CACRTVVGSPLHF
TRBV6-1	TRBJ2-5	CASSPPGRQETQYF
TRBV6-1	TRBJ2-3	CAGSPIAGGSTDTQYF
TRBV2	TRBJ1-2	CASRPRQKSDYGYTF
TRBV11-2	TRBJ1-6	CASSLLYSGDSPLHF
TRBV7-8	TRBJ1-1	CASSPRLNTEAFF
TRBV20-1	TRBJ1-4	CSARWDRGNEKLFF
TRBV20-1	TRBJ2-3	CSARTRGSTDTQYF
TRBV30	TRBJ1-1	CAWRGQGYMNTEAFF
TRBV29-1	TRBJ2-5	CSVEGPRAGGLQETQYF
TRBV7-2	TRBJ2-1	CASSFSGASYNEQFF
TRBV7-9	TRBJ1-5	CASSLGPDPNQPQHF
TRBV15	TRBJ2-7	CATSPFGTGDSPYEQYF
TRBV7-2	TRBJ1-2	CASSLAAGYGYTF
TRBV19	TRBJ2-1	CASRPSGLAGGLSYNEQFF
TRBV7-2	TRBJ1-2	CASSLAPGGSYGYTF
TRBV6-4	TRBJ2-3	CASSDRASGSPDTQYF
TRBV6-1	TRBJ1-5	CASSGQGTYSNQPQHF
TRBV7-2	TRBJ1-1	CASIKQRGDPNTEAFF
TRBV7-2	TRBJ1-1	CASSPQGRRTEAFF
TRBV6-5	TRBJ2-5	CASSSPRQPQETQYF
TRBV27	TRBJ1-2	CASSLSSRGVLSYTF
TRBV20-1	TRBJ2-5	CSARHGLAVEETQYF